The clone carrying this T cell receptor beta chain has only a few counts. Its target is unknown. TCRdb independently ran MiXCR on the 5' RACE reads; one entry per CDR3 protein. The table records 200,000 to 250,000 distinct CDR3 sequences, roughly 10% of them present only once. The data were obtained in a study of T-cell memory formation after mild COVID-19. Study observations and caveats: Detection of some responders pre-infection suggested pre-existing cross-reactive memory T cells participated.

CDR1 and CDR2 from the germline V gene are SGHRS and YFSETQ. With 3 bases clipped from V and 6 bases from J, the junction kept 5 bases outside the gene matches. This CDR3 has 13 residues. This receptor was obtained from a young man who had mild COVID-19 (a few samples of this study predate the infection). Cell type and time point are not known. Input material: PBMCs or a T cell subset sorted from them (not recorded which). The gene calls are TRBV5-1 and TRBJ1-2; 7 bases match TRBD1. The CDR3 DNA is TGCGCCAGCAGCTCGACAGGGAACGATGGCTACACCTTC. It codes for CASSSTGNDGYTF.